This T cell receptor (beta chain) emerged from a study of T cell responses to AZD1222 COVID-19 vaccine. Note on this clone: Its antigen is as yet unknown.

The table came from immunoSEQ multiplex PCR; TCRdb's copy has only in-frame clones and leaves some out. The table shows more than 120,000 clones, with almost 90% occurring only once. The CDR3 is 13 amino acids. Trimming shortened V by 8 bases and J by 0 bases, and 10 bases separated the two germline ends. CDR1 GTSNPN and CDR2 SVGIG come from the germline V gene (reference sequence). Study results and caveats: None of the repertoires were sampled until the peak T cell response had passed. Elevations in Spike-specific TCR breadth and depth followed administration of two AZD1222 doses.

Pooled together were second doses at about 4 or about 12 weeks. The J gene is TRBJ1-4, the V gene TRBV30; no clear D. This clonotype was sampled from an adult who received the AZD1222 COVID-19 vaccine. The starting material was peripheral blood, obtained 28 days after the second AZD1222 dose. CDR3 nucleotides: TGTGCCGGGAACGGCGCAACTAATGAAAAACTGTTTTTT. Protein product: CAGNGATNEKLFF.